This TCR beta chain is drawn from a study of blood T cell repertoires in COVID-19. It was within 2 weeks before study entry that exposed participants met a COVID-19 case. As processed by the authors: Counts of nucleated cells, estimated from reference gene primer amplification, were obtained. Only in-frame clones appear in the TCRdb table, and some are missing; sequencing was by immunoSEQ multiplex PCR. V and J calls and clone size are those listed in that table; D and trimming were worked out from the DNA. The data hold roughly 230,000 clones, with roughly 81% observed a single time. The V end was cut by 6 bases, the J end by 2 bases, with 16 bases between. CDR3 length equals 15 residues.

The V gene is TRBV5-3, the J gene TRBJ2-3; TRBD1 might be the D (5 bases). TRBV5-3 falls under the ORF class, with uncertain function. The sample comprised PBMCs or T cells enriched from blood (not recorded which). The sequence came from a woman in her forties or fifties who had been exposed to COVID-19. Here the CDR3 DNA reads TGTGCCAGAAATGGATCTAGGGGAAACACAGATACGCAGTATTTT. This gives the protein CARNGSRGNTDTQYF.